This TCR beta chain was identified during a study of blood T cell repertoires in COVID-19. Looking at the study overall: COVID-19 samples from acute and convalescent phases originated in the United States, Italy and Spain. T cells, B-cell-depleted T cells, or PBMCs supplied cDNA or gDNA.

This clone has just one count. The same CDR3 also results from other DNA sequences found in this sample. The CDR3 totals 13 residues. V was pared by 3 bases and J by 4 bases, with 0 bases of the junction left unmatched. From germline, CDR1 is MDHEN and CDR2 SYDVKM. Authors' methods: It was from reference gene primer amplification that nucleated cell counts were estimated. Clones were read by immunoSEQ multiplex PCR, and TCRdb kept only the in-frame ones, dropping some. V and J calls plus clone size are reproduced from that table; the DNA served to infer D and trimming. This table has about 220,000 clones, 65% to 90% appearing once.

This TCR was recovered from a man aged 45-60 years with active or convalescent COVID-19. Sequencing input: peripheral blood. J is TRBJ1-2 and V is TRBV28; 9 positions match TRBD1. The CDR3 bases are TGTGCCAGCAGTTTGGGACAGGGCTATGGCTACACCTTC. Translation: CASSLGQGYGYTF.